This TCR beta chain was recorded in a study of glioma-infiltrating T cells after dendritic cell vaccination. The method was immunoSEQ multiplex PCR; TCRdb's version includes in-frame clones alone and lacks a portion of them. The table records tens of thousands of clones, around 80% of them present only once. Germline CDR1 is MNHEY and CDR2 is SVGAGI. The CDR3 runs 15 residues. V was cut by 0 bases and J by 2 bases, with 9 bases left in between. The rearrangement uses TRBV6-5 and TRBJ2-3; D is uncertain. This sequence originates from a human donor with glioblastoma. The specimen was blood, collected before dendritic cell vaccination. CDR3 amino acids: CASSYSETHTDTQYF. Written as DNA, the CDR3 is TGTGCCAGCAGTTACTCCGAGACTCACACAGATACGCAGTATTTT.